Sequencing of this T cell receptor (beta chain) was carried out in a study of T-cell reconstitution after alpha-beta-depleted transplantation in children. Unique molecular identifiers were incorporated into the prepared TCRbeta library. MiXCR, applied by TCRdb to the PCR reads, yields one record per CDR3 protein. The sample shows over 400,000 distinct CDR3 sequences, 43% of them seen only once. Study conclusions and caveats: Newly produced T cells mostly provided counts and TCRbeta diversity after one year, as hyperexpanded clones declined. Several hundred expanded graft clones reportedly supplied alpha-beta T cells about two months after transplant.

As regards this clonotype: Its antigen is unknown.

Specimen: PBMCs, collected before TCRalphabeta/CD19-depleted stem cell transplant. This TCR derives from a girl under 10 years old with aplastic anemia, due to receive a stem cell transplant.

The CDR3 DNA follows: TGTGCCACCAGCAGAATTCCCCAGGAGGGGACAAACTATGGCTACACCTTC. Amino acids: CATSRIPQEGTNYGYTF. The V and J genes are TRBV15 and TRBJ1-2; weak D call: TRBD1 (6 bases). V was cut by 2 bases and J by 2 bases, with 18 bases left in between. This CDR3 is built from 17 residues. From germline, CDR1 is LNHNV and CDR2 YYDKDF (reference sequence).